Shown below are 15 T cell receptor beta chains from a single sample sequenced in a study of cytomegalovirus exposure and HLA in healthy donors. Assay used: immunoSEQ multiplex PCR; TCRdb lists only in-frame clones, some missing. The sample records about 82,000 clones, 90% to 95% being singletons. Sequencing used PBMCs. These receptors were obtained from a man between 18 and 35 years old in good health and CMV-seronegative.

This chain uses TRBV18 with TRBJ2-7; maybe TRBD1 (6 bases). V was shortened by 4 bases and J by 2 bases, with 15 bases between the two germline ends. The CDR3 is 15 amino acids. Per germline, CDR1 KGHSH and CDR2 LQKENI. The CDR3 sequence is CASSLTQGRAYEQYF. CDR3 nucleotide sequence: TGTGCCAGCTCACTGACACAGGGTCGTGCCTACGAGCAGTACTTC.

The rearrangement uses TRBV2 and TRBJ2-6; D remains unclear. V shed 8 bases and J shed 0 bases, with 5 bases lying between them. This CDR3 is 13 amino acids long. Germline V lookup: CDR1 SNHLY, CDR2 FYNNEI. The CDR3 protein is CASGLSGANVLTF. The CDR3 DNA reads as TGTGCCAGCGGCCTCTCTGGGGCCAACGTCCTGACTTTC. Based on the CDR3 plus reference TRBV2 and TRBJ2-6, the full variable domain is EPEVTQTPSHQVTQMGQEVILRCVPISNHLYFYWYRQILGQKVEFLVSFYNNEISEKSEIFDDQFSVERPDGSNFTLKIRSTKLEDSAMYFCASGLSGANVLTFGAGSRLTVL.

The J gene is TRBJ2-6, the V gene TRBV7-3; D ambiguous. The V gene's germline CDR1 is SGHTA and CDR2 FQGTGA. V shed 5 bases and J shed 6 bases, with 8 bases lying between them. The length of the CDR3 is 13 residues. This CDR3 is CASSRGLANVLTF. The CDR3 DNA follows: TGTGCCAGCAGCCGCGGTCTGGCCAACGTCCTGACTTTC.

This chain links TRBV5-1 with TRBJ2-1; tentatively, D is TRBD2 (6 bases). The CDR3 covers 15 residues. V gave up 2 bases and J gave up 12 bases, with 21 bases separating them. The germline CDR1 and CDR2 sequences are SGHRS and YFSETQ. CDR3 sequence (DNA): TGCGCCAGCAGCTTCCGCGGAGGGGCACAAATCTCGCAGTTCTTC. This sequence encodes CASSFRGGAQISQFF.

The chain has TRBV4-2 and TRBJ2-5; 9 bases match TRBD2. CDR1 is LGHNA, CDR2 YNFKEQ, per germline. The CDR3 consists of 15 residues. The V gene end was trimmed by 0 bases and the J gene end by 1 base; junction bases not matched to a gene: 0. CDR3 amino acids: CASSQERGGQETQYF. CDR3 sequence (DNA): TGTGCCAGCAGCCAAGAGCGGGGGGGCCAAGAGACCCAGTACTTC.

CDR3 amino acids: CASSLGGATNYGYTF. The CDR3 coding sequence is TGTGCCAGCAGCTTAGGGGGGGCCACTAACTATGGCTACACCTTC. This sequence joins TRBV5-6 and TRBJ1-2, with D perhaps matching TRBD1 (6 bases). Germline V CDR1 and CDR2: SGHDT, YYEEEE. The ends were cut back, 2 bases at V and 0 bases at J, with 11 bases in the middle. This CDR3 has 15 residues.

As DNA, the CDR3 is TGTGCCTGGAGTGTTAATTTGGGAGTTCGCAATCAGCCCCAGCATTTT. The encoded protein is CAWSVNLGVRNQPQHF. The chain has TRBV30 and TRBJ1-5; D is uncertain. In germline, CDR1 is GTSNPN, CDR2 SVGIG (reference sequence). V was trimmed by 0 bases and J by 2 bases, leaving 14 bases between them. This CDR3 comprises 16 residues.

Here the CDR3 reads CASSEQTAPGLARQFF. The CDR3 coding sequence is TGCGCCAGCAGTGAGCAAACAGCACCGGGACTAGCGCGGCAGTTCTTC. The J gene is TRBJ2-1, the V gene TRBV10-1; the match to TRBD2 covers 10 bases. Germline loops: CDR1 WNHNN, CDR2 SYGVQD (reference sequence). This CDR3 has 16 amino acids. V lost 2 bases, J lost 12 bases, and 13 bases stayed unmatched.

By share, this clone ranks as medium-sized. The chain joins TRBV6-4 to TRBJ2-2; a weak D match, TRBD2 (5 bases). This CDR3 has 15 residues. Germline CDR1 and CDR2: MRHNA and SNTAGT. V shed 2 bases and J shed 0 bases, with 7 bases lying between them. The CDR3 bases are TGTGCCAGCAGTGACCCCGGGACGAACACCGGGGAGCTGTTTTTT. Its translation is CASSDPGTNTGELFF.

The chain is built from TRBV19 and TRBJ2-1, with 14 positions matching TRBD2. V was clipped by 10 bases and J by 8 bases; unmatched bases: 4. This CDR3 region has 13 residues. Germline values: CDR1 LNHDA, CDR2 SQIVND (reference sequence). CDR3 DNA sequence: TGTGCCACAGCGGGACTAGCGGGAGATGAGCAGTTCTTC. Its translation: CATAGLAGDEQFF.

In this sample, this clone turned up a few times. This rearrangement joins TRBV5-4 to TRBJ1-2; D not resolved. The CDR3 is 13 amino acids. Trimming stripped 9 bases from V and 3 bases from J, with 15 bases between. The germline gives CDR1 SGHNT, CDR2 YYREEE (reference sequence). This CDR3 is CATTAPRYYGYTF. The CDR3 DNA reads TGTGCCACCACAGCCCCCAGGTACTATGGCTACACCTTC.

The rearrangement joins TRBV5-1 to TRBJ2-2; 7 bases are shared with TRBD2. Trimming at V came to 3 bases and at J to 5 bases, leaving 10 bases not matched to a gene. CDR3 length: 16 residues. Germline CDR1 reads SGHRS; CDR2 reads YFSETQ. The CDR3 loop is CASSSLTGGQTGELFF. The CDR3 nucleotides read TGCGCCAGCAGCTCTCTGACGGGGGGTCAGACCGGGGAGCTGTTTTTT.

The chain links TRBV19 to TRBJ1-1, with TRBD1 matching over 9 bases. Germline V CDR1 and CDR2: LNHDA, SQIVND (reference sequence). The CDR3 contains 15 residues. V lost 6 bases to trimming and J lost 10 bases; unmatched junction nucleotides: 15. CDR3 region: CASSDKQGASLVAFF. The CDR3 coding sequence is TGTGCCAGTAGCGACAAACAGGGGGCAAGTCTCGTAGCTTTCTTT.

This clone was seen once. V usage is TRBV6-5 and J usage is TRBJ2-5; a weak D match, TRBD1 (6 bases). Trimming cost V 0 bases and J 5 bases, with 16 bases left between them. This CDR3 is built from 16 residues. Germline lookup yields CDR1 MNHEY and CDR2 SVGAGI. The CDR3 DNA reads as TGTGCCAGCAGTTACTCAGGACAGCCACCCTCGGAGACCCAGTACTTC. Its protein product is CASSYSGQPPSETQYF.

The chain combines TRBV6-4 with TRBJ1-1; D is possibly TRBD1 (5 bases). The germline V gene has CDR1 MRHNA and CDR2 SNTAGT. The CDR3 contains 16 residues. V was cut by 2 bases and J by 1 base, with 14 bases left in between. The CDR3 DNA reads TGTGCCAGCAGTGACGGTTACAGGCGAGAGAACACTGAAGCTTTCTTT. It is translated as CASSDGYRRENTEAFF.